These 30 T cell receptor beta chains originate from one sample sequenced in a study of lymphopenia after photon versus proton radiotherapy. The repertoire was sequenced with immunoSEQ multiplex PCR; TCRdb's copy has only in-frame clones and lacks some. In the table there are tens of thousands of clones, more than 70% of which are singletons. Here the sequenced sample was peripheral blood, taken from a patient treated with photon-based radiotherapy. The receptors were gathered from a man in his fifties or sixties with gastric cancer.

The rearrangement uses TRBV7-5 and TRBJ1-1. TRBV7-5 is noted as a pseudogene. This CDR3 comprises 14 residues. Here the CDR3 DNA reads TGTGCCAGAAGCTATCGGCCTAGGGACACTGAAGCTTTCTTT. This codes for CARSYRPRDTEAFF.

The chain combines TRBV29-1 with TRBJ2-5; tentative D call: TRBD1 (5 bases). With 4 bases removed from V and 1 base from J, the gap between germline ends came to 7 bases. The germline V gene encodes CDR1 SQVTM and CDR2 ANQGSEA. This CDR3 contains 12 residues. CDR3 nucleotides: TGCAGCGTTGGACAGTTCCAAGAGACCCAGTACTTC. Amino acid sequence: CSVGQFQETQYF.

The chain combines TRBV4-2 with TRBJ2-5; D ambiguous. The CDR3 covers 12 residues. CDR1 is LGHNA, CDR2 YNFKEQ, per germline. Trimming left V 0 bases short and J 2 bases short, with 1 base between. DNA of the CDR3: TGTGCCAGCAGCCAAGATCAAGAGACCCAGTACTTC. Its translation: CASSQDQETQYF.

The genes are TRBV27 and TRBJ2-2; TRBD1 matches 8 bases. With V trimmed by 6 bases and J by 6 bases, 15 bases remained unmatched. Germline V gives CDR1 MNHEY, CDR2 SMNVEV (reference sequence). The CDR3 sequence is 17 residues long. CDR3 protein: CASSPRQGATSAGELFF. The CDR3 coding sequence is TGTGCCAGCAGCCCTCGTCAGGGGGCAACTTCAGCCGGGGAGCTGTTTTTT.

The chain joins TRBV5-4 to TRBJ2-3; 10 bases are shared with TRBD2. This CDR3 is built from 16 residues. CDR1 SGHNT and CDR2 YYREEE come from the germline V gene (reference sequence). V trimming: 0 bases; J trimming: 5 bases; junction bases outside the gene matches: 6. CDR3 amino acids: CASSLAGLASRDTQYF. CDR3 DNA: TGTGCCAGCAGCTTGGCGGGACTAGCGAGTAGAGATACGCAGTATTTT.

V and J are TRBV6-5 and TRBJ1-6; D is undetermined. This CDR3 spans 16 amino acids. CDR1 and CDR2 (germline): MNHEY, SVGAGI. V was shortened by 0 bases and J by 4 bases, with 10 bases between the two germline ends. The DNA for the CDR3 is TGTGCCAGCAGTTACTCGATTGCGGAGTATAATTCACCCCTCCACTTT. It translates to CASSYSIAEYNSPLHF.

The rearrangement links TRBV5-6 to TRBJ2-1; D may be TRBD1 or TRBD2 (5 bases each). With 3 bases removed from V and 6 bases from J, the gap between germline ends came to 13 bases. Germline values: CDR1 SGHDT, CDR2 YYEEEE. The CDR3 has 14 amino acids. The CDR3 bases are TGTGCCAGCAGCTCATCCGGGACGTCCAATGAGCAGTTCTTC. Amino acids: CASSSSGTSNEQFF.

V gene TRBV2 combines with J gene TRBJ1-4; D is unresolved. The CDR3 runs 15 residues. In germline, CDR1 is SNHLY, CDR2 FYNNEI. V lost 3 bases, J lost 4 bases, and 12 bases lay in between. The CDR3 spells CASSERQSFNEKLFF. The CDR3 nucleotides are TGTGCCAGCAGTGAGAGGCAGAGCTTTAATGAAAAACTGTTTTTT.

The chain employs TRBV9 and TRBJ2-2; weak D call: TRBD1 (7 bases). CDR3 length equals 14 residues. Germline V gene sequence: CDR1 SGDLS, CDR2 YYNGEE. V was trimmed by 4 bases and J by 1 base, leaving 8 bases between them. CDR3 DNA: TGTGCCAGCAGCCAGGGGGGGAACACCGGGGAGCTGTTTTTT. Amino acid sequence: CASSQGGNTGELFF.

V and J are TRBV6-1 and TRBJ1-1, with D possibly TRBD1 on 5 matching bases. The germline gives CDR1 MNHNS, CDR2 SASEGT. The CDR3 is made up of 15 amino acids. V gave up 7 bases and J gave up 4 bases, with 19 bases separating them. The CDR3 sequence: CASIPRQGRPTEAFF. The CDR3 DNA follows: TGTGCCAGCATCCCCAGGCAGGGTCGCCCCACTGAAGCTTTCTTT.

Here the CDR3 reads CAWKIEANYGYTF. The CDR3, as DNA: TGTGCCTGGAAAATAGAGGCTAACTATGGCTACACCTTC. V usage is TRBV30 and J usage is TRBJ1-2, with D unresolved. CDR3 length: 13 residues. CDR1 GTSNPN and CDR2 SVGIG come from the germline V gene (reference sequence). V lost 4 bases and J lost 0, with 9 bases in between.

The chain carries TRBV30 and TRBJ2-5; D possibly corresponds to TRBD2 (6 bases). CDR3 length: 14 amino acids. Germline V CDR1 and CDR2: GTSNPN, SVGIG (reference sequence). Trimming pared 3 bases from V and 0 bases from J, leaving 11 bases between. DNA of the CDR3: TGTGCCTGGAGCCCGGGACTCGACCAAGAGACCCAGTACTTC. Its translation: CAWSPGLDQETQYF.

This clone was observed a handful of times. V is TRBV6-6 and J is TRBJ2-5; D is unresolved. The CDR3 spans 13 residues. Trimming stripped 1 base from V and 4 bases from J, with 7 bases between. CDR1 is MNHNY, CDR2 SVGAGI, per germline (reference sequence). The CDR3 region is CASSYFPGETQYF. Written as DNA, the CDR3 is TGTGCCAGCAGTTACTTCCCCGGAGAGACCCAGTACTTC.

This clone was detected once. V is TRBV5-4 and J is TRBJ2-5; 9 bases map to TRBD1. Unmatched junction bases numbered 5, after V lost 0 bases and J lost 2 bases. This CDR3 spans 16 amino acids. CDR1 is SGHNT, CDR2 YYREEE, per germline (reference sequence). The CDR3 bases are TGTGCCAGCAGCTTGGGTCCGACAGGGGGGCAAGAGACCCAGTACTTC. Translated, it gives CASSLGPTGGQETQYF.

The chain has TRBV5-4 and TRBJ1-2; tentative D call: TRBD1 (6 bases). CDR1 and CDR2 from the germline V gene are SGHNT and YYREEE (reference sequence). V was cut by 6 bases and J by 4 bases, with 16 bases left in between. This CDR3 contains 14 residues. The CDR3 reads CASNMDSLGYGYTF. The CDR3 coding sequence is TGTGCCAGCAATATGGACAGTCTCGGCTATGGCTACACCTTC.

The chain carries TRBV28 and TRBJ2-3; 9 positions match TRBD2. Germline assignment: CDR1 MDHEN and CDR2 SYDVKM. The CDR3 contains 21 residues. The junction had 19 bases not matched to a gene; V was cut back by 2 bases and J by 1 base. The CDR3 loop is CASSLVSVGREGLEGTDTQYF. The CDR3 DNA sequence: TGTGCCAGCAGTTTAGTATCTGTGGGGCGGGAGGGCCTGGAAGGCACAGATACGCAGTATTTT. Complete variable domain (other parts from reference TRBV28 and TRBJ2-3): DVKVTQSSRYLVKRTGEKVFLECVQDMDHENMFWYRQDPGLGLRLIYFSYDVKMKEKGDIPEGYSVSREKKERFSLILESASTNQTSMYLCASSLVSVGREGLEGTDTQYFGPGTRLTVL.

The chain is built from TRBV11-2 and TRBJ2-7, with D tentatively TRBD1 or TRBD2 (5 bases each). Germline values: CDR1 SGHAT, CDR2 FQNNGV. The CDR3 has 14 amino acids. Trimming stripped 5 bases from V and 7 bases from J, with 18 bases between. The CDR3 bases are TGTGCCAGCAGCCTTTTGTCCGGGGCTACGGAGCAGTACTTC. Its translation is CASSLLSGATEQYF.

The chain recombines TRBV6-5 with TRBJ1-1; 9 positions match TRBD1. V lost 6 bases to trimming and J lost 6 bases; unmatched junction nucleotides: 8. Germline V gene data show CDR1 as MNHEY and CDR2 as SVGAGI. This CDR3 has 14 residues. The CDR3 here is CASRGQGGSPEAFF. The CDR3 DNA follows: TGTGCCAGCAGGGGACAGGGAGGATCCCCTGAAGCTTTCTTT.

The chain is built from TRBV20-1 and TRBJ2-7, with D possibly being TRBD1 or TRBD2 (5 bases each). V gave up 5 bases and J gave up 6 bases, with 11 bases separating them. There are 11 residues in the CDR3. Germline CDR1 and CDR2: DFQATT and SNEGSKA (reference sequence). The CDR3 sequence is CSAGGLGEQYF. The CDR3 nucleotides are TGCAGTGCTGGGGGTCTTGGCGAGCAGTACTTC.

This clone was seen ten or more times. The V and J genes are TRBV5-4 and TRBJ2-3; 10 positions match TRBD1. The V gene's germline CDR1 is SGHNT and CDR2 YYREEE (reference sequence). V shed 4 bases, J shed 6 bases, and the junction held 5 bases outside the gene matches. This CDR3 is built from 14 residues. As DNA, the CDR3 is TGTGCCAGCAGCGCAGACAGGGGGCTGGATACGCAGTATTTT. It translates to CASSADRGLDTQYF.

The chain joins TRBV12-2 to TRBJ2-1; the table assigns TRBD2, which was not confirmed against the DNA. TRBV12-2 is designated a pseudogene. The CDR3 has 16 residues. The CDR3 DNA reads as TGTGCAAGTCGCTTAGGTGTAGCGGGAGCTGGCGATGAGCAGTTCTTC. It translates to CASRLGVAGAGDEQFF.

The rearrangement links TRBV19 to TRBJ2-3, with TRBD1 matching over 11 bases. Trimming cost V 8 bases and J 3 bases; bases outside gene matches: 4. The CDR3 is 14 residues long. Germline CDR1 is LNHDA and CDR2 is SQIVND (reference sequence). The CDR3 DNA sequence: TGTGCCAGTTCGGACAGGGGGCATACAGATACGCAGTATTTT. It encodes CASSDRGHTDTQYF.

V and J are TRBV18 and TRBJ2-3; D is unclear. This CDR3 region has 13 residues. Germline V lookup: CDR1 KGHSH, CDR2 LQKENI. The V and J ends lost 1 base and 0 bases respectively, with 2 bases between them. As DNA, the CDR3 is TGTGCCAGCTCACCACAAAGCACAGATACGCAGTATTTT. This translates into CASSPQSTDTQYF.

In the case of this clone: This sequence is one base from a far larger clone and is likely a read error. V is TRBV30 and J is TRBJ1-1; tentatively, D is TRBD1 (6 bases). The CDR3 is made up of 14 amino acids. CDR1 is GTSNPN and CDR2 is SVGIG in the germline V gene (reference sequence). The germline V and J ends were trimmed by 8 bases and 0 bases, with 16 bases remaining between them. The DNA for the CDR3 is TGTGCCAGTAGTATTACAGGGATGAACACTGAAGCTTTCTTT. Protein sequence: CASSITGMNTEAFF.

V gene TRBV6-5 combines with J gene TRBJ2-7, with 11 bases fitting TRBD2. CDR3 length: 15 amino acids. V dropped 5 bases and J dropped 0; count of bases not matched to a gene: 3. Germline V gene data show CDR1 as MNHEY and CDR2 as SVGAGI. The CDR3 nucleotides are TGTGCCAGCAGTCTTACTAGCGGGAGCTCCTACGAGCAGTACTTC. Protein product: CASSLTSGSSYEQYF.

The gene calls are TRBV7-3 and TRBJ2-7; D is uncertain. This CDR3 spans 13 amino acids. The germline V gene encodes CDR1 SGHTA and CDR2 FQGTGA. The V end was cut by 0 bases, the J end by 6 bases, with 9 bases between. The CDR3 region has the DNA TGTGCCAGCAGCTTAACGGGCAGGTTCGAGCAGTACTTC. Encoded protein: CASSLTGRFEQYF.

The CDR3 DNA reads TGTGCCAGCAGCCACCCGGCCTACGAGCAGTACTTC. Amino acids: CASSHPAYEQYF. The J gene is TRBJ2-7, the V gene TRBV7-2; unclear D gene. With 5 bases removed from V and 2 bases from J, the gap between germline ends came to 7 bases. The CDR3 has 12 amino acids. Germline V gene data show CDR1 as SGHTA and CDR2 as FQGNSA. The full variable domain, rest sourced from reference TRBV7-2 and TRBJ2-7, is GAGVSQSPSNKVTEKGKDVELRCDPISGHTALYWYRQSLGQGLEFLIYFQGNSAPDKSGLPSDRFSAERTGGSVSTLTIQRTQQEDSAVYLCASSHPAYEQYFGPGTRLTVT.

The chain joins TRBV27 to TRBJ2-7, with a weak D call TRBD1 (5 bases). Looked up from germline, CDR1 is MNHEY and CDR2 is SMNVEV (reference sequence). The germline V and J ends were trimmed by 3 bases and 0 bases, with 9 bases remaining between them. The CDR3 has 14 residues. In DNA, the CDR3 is TGTGCCAGCAGTTTTCAGGGCGCCTCCTACGAGCAGTACTTC. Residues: CASSFQGASYEQYF.

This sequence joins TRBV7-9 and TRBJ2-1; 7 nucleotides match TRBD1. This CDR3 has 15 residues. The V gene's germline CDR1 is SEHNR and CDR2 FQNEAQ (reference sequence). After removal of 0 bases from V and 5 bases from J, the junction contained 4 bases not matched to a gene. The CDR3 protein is CASSLAAGGNNEQFF. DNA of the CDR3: TGTGCCAGCAGCTTAGCGGCAGGGGGTAACAATGAGCAGTTCTTC.

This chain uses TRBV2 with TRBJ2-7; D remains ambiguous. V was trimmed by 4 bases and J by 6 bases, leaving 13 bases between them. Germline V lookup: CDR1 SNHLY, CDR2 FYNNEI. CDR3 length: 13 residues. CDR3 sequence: CASSGQTPLEQYF. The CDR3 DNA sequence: TGTGCCAGCAGTGGCCAGACCCCTCTCGAGCAGTACTTC.